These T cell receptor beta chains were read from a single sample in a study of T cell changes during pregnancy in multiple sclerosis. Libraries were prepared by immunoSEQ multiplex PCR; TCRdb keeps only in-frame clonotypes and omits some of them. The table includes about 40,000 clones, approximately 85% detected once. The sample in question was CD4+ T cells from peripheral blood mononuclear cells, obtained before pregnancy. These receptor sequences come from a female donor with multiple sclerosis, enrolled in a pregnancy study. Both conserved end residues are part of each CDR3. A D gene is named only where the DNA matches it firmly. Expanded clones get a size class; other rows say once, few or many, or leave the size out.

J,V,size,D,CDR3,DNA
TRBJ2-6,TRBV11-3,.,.,CASSFAGANVLTF,TGTGCCAGCAGCTTCGCTGGGGCCAACGTCCTGACTTTC
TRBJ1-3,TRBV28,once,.,CAAGQGRSGNTIYF,TGTGCAGCGGGGCAGGGGCGCTCTGGAAACACCATATATTTT
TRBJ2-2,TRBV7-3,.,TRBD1,CASSSNTGTVTGELFF,TGTGCCAGCAGCTCAAACACCGGGACAGTCACCGGGGAGCTGTTTTTT
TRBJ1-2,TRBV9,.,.,CASSAYYGYTF,TGTGCCAGCAGCGCGTACTATGGCTACACCTTC
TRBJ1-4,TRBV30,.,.,CAWSVGVNEKLFF,TGTGCCTGGAGTGTAGGAGTAAATGAAAAACTGTTTTTT
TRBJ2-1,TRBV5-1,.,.,CASSFDSGYNEQFF,TGCGCCAGCAGCTTCGACAGTGGGTACAATGAGCAGTTCTTC
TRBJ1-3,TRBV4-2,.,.,CASSQEGTGTRNTIYF,TGTGCCAGCAGCCAAGAGGGAACAGGGACAAGAAACACCATATATTTT
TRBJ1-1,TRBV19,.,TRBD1,CASSTRQGHTEAFF,TGTGCCAGTAGTACGCGACAGGGGCACACTGAAGCTTTCTTT
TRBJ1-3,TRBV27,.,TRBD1,CASSYPQGIATGNTIYF,TGTGCCAGCAGTTACCCACAGGGGATTGCAACTGGAAACACCATATATTTT
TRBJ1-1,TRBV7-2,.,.,CASSQGRGRNTEAFF,TGTGCCAGCAGCCAAGGGCGGGGGAGGAACACTGAAGCTTTCTTT
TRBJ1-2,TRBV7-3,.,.,CASSLNTRSDGYTF,TGTGCCAGCAGCTTAAACACAAGATCCGATGGCTACACCTTC
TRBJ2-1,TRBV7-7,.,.,CASSTTRGSHEQFF,TGTGCTAGCAGCACGACGCGGGGTTCTCATGAGCAGTTCTTC
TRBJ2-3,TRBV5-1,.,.,CASSLDGSGYLTDTQYF,TGCGCCAGCAGCTTGGATGGTAGCGGTTATCTCACAGATACGCAGTATTTT
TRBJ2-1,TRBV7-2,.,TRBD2,CASSLDLAGGNEQFF,TGTGCCAGCAGCTTAGATCTAGCGGGGGGAAATGAGCAGTTCTTC
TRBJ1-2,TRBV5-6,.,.,CASRRGGYGYTF,TGTGCCAGCAGGCGAGGGGGCTATGGCTACACCTTC
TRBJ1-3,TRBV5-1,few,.,CASSFNGGSGNTIYF,TGCGCCAGCAGCTTTAACGGGGGCTCTGGAAACACCATATATTTT
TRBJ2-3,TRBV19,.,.,CASMAGSRTDTQYF,TGTGCCAGTATGGCCGGGTCTAGGACAGATACGCAGTATTTT
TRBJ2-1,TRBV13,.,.,CASSPVISREQFF,TGTGCCAGCAGCCCCGTTATATCTCGTGAGCAGTTCTTC
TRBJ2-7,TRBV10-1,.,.,CASSDPTGSYEQYF,TGCGCCAGCAGTGACCCGACAGGCTCCTACGAGCAGTACTTC
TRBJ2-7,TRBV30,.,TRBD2,CAWGRPGGPFYEQYF,TGTGCCTGGGGGCGCCCGGGAGGCCCCTTCTACGAGCAGTACTTC
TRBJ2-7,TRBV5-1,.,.,CASSPLQSAGAYEQYF,TGCGCCAGCAGCCCCCTCCAGTCCGCAGGGGCCTACGAGCAGTACTTC
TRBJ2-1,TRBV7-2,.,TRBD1,CASSIDRGYNEQFF,TGTGCCAGCAGCATCGACAGGGGATACAATGAGCAGTTCTTC
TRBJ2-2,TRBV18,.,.,CASSGQNTGELFF,TGTGCCAGCTCAGGACAGAACACCGGGGAGCTGTTTTTT
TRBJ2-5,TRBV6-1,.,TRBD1,CASSERGQEKLKRTQYF,TGTGCCAGCAGTGAAAGGGGACAGGAGAAGCTAAAAAGGACCCAGTACTTC
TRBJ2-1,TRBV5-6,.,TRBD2,CASSLGGSGWNEQFF,TGTGCCAGCAGCCTGGGGGGTAGCGGGTGGAATGAGCAGTTCTTC
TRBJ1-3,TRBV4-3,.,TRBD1,CASSQGPDRVSGNTIYF,TGCGCCAGCAGCCAAGGCCCCGACAGGGTGTCTGGAAACACCATATATTTT
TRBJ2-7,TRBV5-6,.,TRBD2,CASSLYGLAVNYEQYF,TGTGCCAGCAGCTTGTATGGGCTAGCGGTCAACTACGAGCAGTACTTC
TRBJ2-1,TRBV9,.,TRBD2,CASSVAGTRRHEQFF,TGTGCCAGCAGCGTAGCGGGGACTAGAAGGCATGAGCAGTTCTTC
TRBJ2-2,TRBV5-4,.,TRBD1,CASSLRRGLSTGELFF,TGTGCCAGCAGCTTGCGAAGGGGGCTTTCCACCGGGGAGCTGTTTTTT
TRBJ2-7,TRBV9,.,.,CASSVAATSYEQYF,TGTGCCAGCAGCGTAGCGGCGACATCCTACGAGCAGTACTTC
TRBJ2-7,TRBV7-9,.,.,CASSLWGIGDYEQYF,TGTGCCAGCAGCTTATGGGGTATCGGGGACTACGAGCAGTACTTC
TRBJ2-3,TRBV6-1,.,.,CASSEVYTDTQYF,TGTGCCAGCAGTGAAGTGTACACAGATACGCAGTATTTT
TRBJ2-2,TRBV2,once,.,CATSGHKPIETGELFF,TGTGCCACCTCAGGACATAAACCCATCGAAACCGGGGAGCTGTTTTTT
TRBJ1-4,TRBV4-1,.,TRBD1,CASSQEGDRSFKLFF,TGCGCCAGCAGCCAAGAGGGGGACAGGTCGTTTAAACTGTTTTTT
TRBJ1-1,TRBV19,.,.,CASSTVQGGTEAFF,TGTGCCAGTAGTACAGTACAGGGAGGGACTGAAGCTTTCTTT
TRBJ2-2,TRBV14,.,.,CASSQANTGELFF,TGTGCCAGCAGCCAAGCAAACACCGGGGAGCTGTTTTTT
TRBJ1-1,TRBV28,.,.,CASSFLNTEAFF,TGTGCCAGCAGTTTCCTAAACACTGAAGCTTTCTTT
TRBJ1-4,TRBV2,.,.,CASSVRRSNEKLFF,TGTGCCAGCAGTGTGCGGCGAAGTAATGAAAAACTGTTTTTT
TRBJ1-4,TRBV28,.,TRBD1,CASDRGAEKLFF,TGTGCCAGCGACAGGGGGGCAGAAAAACTGTTTTTT
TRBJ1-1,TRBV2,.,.,CASRAGWAGEAFF,TGTGCCAGCAGGGCGGGATGGGCAGGTGAAGCTTTCTTT
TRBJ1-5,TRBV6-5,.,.,CASRGVGGQNQPQHF,TGTGCCAGCAGGGGGGTGGGGGGTCAAAATCAGCCCCAGCATTTT
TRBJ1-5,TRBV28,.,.,CASSPRQLNQPQHF,TGTGCCAGCAGTCCACGACAGCTCAATCAGCCCCAGCATTTT
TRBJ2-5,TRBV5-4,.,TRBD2,CASSWGGSGETQYF,TGTGCCAGCAGCTGGGGCGGGAGTGGGGAGACCCAGTACTTC
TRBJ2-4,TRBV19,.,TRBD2,CASSIGLAVAKNIQYF,TGTGCCAGTAGTATCGGGCTAGCGGTAGCCAAAAACATTCAGTACTTC
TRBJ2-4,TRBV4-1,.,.,CASSQERSLGKNIQYF,TGCGCCAGCAGCCAAGAGCGGAGCCTCGGCAAAAACATTCAGTACTTC
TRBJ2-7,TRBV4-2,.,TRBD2,CASSQEGGGGVYEQYF,TGTGCCAGCAGCCAAGAAGGCGGCGGGGGTGTCTACGAGCAGTACTTC